This TCR beta chain was captured by sequencing in a study of blood T cell repertoires in COVID-19. Study at large: Both acute and convalescent COVID-19 samples were obtained from the United States, Italy and Spain. T cells, B-cell-depleted T cells, or PBMCs provided the cDNA or gDNA that served as material.

As originally analysed: For nucleated cells, counts were estimated from reference gene primer amplification. Clones were sequenced by immunoSEQ multiplex PCR, and TCRdb holds only the in-frame ones, with some missing. The V and J calls and clone size were taken over from that table, and D and trimming were inferred from the DNA. The sample holds over 55,000 clones, around four fifths seen once. CDR1 and CDR2 from the germline V gene are SGHTS and YDEGEE. CDR3 length: 19 residues. V lost 4 bases to trimming and J lost 7 bases; unmatched junction nucleotides: 14. Sequences were obtained from peripheral blood. The source of this sequence is a man between 50 and 59 years old with active COVID-19. J is TRBJ2-1 and V is TRBV5-8; 16 nucleotides align to TRBD2. The DNA for the CDR3 is TGTGCCAGCAGCCACACCGGGACTAGCGGGAGGGCCGTCAGGAATGAGCAGTTCTTC. Its protein is CASSHTGTSGRAVRNEQFF.